This T cell receptor (beta chain) originates from a study of PD-1 blockade in classical Hodgkin lymphoma. The CDR3 contains 16 residues. Trimming at V came to 2 bases and at J to 3 bases, leaving 8 bases not matched to a gene. In germline, CDR1 is SGDLS, CDR2 YYNGEE. Data came from immunoSEQ multiplex PCR; TCRdb stores just in-frame clones and leaves some out. The data show approximately 89,000 clones, with 83% seen just once and 17% held by the top ten. Time point specified: cycle 4 day 1 (C4D1), after 5 to 7 weeks of nivolumab. The patients all showed relapse after autologous stem cell transplantation, while their brentuximab vedotin exposure varied.

The sequencing used peripheral blood mononuclear cells (PBMCs), collected before the fourth cycle of nivolumab. The V call is TRBV9, the J call TRBJ2-3; 8 bases are a match to TRBD1. The receptor was derived from a human donor with classical Hodgkin lymphoma. CDR3 amino acids: CASSVQTGDRTDTQYF. CDR3 bases: TGTGCCAGCAGCGTTCAGACAGGGGATAGGACAGATACGCAGTATTTT.